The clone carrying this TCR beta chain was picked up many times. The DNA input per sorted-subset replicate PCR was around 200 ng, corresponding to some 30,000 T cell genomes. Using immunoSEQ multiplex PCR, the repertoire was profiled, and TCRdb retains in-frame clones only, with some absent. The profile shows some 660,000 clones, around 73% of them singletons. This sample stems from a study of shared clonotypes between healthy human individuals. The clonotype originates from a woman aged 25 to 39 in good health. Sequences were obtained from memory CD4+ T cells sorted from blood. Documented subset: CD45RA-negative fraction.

CDR3 sequence: CASPPQGDSGSNEQYF. CDR3 DNA sequence: TGTGCCAGCCCCCCCCAAGGGGATAGCGGGAGCAACGAGCAGTACTTC. The chain uses TRBV28 and TRBJ2-7; 9 bases are shared with TRBD2. This CDR3 comprises 16 residues. Germline V gives CDR1 MDHEN, CDR2 SYDVKM. With 8 bases clipped from V and 5 bases from J, the junction kept 16 bases outside the gene matches.